This T cell receptor beta chain is from a study of shared clonotypes between healthy human individuals. For the study at large: Three CD4 naive, three CD4 memory, two CD8 naive and one CD8 memory plate were used per donor. General observations from the study: All-four-donor shared clonotypes had higher generation probabilities than non-shared clonotypes did.

Comments on this clone: Its antigen is currently unknown.

Per the study methods: ImmunoSEQ supplied junction-only sequences lacking quality scores, so filtering was different. Sequencing used immunoSEQ multiplex PCR; TCRdb keeps in-frame clones, though not all of them. D and trimming come from the DNA, and the V and J calls and clone size come from that table. Seen here are some 200,000 clones, about 93% observed once, and the top ten hold about 0.07%. Germline-derived CDR1 and CDR2 are LNHDA and SQIVND (reference sequence). CDR3 length equals 12 residues. Deletions cut 5 bases from V and 9 bases from J, with 11 bases between. This TCR derives from a woman under 40 in good health. The V and J genes are TRBV19 and TRBJ1-5; the D is unclear. Specimen: naive CD4+ T cells sorted from blood. Subset in this sample: CD45RA+ positively selected. The CDR3 spells CASSVRDAPQHF. The CDR3 DNA sequence: TGTGCCAGTAGTGTAAGGGATGCGCCCCAGCATTTT.